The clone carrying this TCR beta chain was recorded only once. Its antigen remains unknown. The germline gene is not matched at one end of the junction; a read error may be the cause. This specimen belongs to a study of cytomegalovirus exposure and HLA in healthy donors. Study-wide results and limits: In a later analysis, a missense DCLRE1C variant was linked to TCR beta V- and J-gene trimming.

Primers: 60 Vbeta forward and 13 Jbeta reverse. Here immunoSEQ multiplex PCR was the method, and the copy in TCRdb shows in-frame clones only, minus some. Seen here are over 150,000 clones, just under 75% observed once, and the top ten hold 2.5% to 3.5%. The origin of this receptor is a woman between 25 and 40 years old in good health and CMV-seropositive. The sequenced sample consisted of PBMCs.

This CDR3 is CSSSLDSYEQYF. In DNA form, the CDR3 reads TGTTCCAGCAGCTTAGACTCGTACGAGCAGTACTTC. V and J are TRBV7-9 and TRBJ2-7; unclear D gene. The germline CDR1 and CDR2 sequences are SEHNR and FQNEAQ (reference sequence). The CDR3 spans 12 residues.